The 14 T cell receptor beta chains below all came from one sample that was sequenced in a study of blood T cell repertoires in COVID-19. Data came from immunoSEQ multiplex PCR; TCRdb stores just in-frame clones and leaves some out. The sample includes approximately 310,000 clones, 80% to 90% of them seen just once. Sequenced: PBMCs or T cells enriched from blood (not recorded which). These TCRs come from a man younger than 40 who had recovered from COVID-19.

The V call is TRBV5-6, the J call TRBJ1-3; unclear D gene. CDR1 is SGHDT, CDR2 YYEEEE, per germline. Trimming removed 4 bases from V and 4 bases from J, with 9 bases in between. The CDR3 loop spans 13 amino acids. The CDR3 DNA follows: TGTGCCAGCAGCAGGATACAGGGAAACACCATATATTTT. Translating gives CASSRIQGNTIYF.

This clone was found once. V usage is TRBV13 and J usage is TRBJ2-3; tentatively, D is TRBD2 (6 bases). Trimming cost V 6 bases and J 3 bases, with 19 bases left between them. This CDR3 region has 16 residues. Germline V gene data show CDR1 as PRHDT and CDR2 as FYEKMQ (reference sequence). CDR3 sequence: CASRARDSRRTDTQYF. The CDR3 region has the DNA TGTGCCAGCAGGGCTCGGGACTCCCGACGGACAGATACGCAGTATTTT. The full variable domain, rest sourced from reference TRBV13 and TRBJ2-3, is AAGVIQSPRHLIKEKRETATLKCYPIPRHDTVYWYQQGPGQDPQFLISFYEKMQSDKGSIPDRFSAQQFSDYHSELNMSSLELGDSALYFCASRARDSRRTDTQYFGPGTRLTVL.

The rearrangement links TRBV7-2 to TRBJ2-7; D possibly corresponds to TRBD2 (6 bases). The CDR3 sequence is 15 residues long. V lost 2 bases and J 7 bases, leaving 18 bases between the germline ends. Germline V lookup: CDR1 SGHTA, CDR2 FQGNSA. CDR3 DNA sequence: TGTGCCAGCAGCTTAATGGCGGGGCGGCTTATGGAGCAGTACTTC. This gives the protein CASSLMAGRLMEQYF.

V and J are TRBV7-2 and TRBJ2-7; 7 bases line up with TRBD2. The CDR3 is 14 residues long. V dropped 5 bases and J dropped 3; count of bases not matched to a gene: 7. Germline-derived CDR1 and CDR2 are SGHTA and FQGNSA. CDR3 loop: CASSRDYTDYEQYF. In DNA form, the CDR3 reads TGTGCCAGCAGCCGGGACTACACAGACTACGAGCAGTACTTC.

The chain links TRBV19 to TRBJ1-3; no reliable D call. With 3 bases removed from V and 2 bases from J, the gap between germline ends came to 5 bases. The CDR3 covers 13 residues. Germline CDR1 and CDR2: LNHDA and SQIVND (reference sequence). The CDR3 nucleotides read TGTGCCAGTAGTATTTATACTGGAAACACCATATATTTT. This codes for CASSIYTGNTIYF.

V is TRBV30 and J is TRBJ2-7; 7 nucleotides match TRBD1. The CDR3 has 12 residues. V was clipped by 3 bases and J by 12 bases; unmatched bases: 11. Germline V gene sequence: CDR1 GTSNPN, CDR2 SVGIG (reference sequence). CDR3 DNA: TGTGCCTGGAGCCTCACAGGGGATTACGGGTACTTC. Amino acids: CAWSLTGDYGYF.

The gene calls are TRBV2 and TRBJ1-1, with D possibly being TRBD1 (6 bases). Trimming took off 6 bases at V and 0 bases at J, with 11 bases between the two ends. Germline CDR1 reads SNHLY; CDR2 reads FYNNEI. The CDR3 sequence is 14 residues long. The CDR3 region is CASRNRAMNTEAFF. The CDR3 DNA follows: TGTGCCAGCAGAAACAGGGCCATGAACACTGAAGCTTTCTTT.

CDR3 residues: CASSTGGGASNTGELFF. The CDR3 DNA is TGTGCCAGCAGCACTGGCGGGGGGGCCTCGAACACCGGGGAGCTGTTTTTT. This sequence joins TRBV6-4 and TRBJ2-2, with 9 bases aligning to TRBD2. Per the germline V gene, CDR1 is MRHNA and CDR2 is SNTAGT. The CDR3 extends over 17 amino acids. J was trimmed by 0 bases and V by 6 bases; bases with no gene match: 8.

This clone was seen a handful of times. J is TRBJ1-6 and V is TRBV30; D unresolved. This CDR3 region has 13 residues. CDR1 GTSNPN and CDR2 SVGIG come from the germline V gene (reference sequence). Trimming shortened V by 2 bases and J by 6 bases, and 8 bases separated the two germline ends. Written as DNA, the CDR3 is TGTGCCTGGAGTTCCTCCGGTAATTCACCCCTCCACTTT. Translation: CAWSSSGNSPLHF. The variable domain in full, completed from reference TRBV30 and TRBJ1-6, reads SQTIHQWPATLVQPVGSPLSLECTVEGTSNPNLYWYRQAAGRGLQLLFYSVGIGQISSEVPQNLSASRPQDRQFILSSKKLLLSDSGFYLCAWSSSGNSPLHFGNGTRLTVT.

The V and J genes are TRBV30 and TRBJ2-3, with TRBD2 as a possible D gene (5 bases). CDR3 size: 15 residues. CDR1 and CDR2 (germline): GTSNPN, SVGIG (reference sequence). With 2 bases removed from V and 0 bases from J, the gap between germline ends came to 12 bases. CDR3 DNA sequence: TGTGCCTGGAGTCCACCGCGGACTAGCACAGATACGCAGTATTTT. Translation: CAWSPPRTSTDTQYF.

This clone has just a few counts. The gene calls are TRBV9 and TRBJ1-5; a weak D match, TRBD1 (6 bases). V shed 4 bases and J shed 7 bases, with 12 bases lying between them. In germline, CDR1 is SGDLS, CDR2 YYNGEE. The CDR3 spans 13 residues. This chain's CDR3 is CASSTSTGQPQHF. Written as DNA, the CDR3 is TGTGCCAGCAGCACCAGCACAGGGCAGCCCCAGCATTTT.

The chain employs TRBV7-2 and TRBJ2-1, with D possibly TRBD1 on 7 matching bases. Germline CDR1 SGHTA, CDR2 FQGNSA. Trimming pared 0 bases from V and 8 bases from J, leaving 11 bases between. This CDR3 spans 14 amino acids. CDR3 amino acids: CASSLARGAHEQFF. DNA for the CDR3: TGTGCCAGCAGCTTAGCCAGGGGGGCCCATGAGCAGTTCTTC.

The gene calls are TRBV4-2 and TRBJ2-3; the match to TRBD2 covers 10 bases. After removal of 3 bases from V and 0 bases from J, the junction contained 3 bases not matched to a gene. The CDR3 is 16 amino acids. Germline assignment: CDR1 LGHNA and CDR2 YNFKEQ. The CDR3 DNA reads TGTGCCAGCAGCCAGGCTAGCGGGGGTAGCACAGATACGCAGTATTTT. Its protein is CASSQASGGSTDTQYF.

This clone occurred a few times. V and J are TRBV30 and TRBJ2-7, with 11 bases identical to TRBD1. Germline-derived CDR1 and CDR2 are GTSNPN and SVGIG (reference sequence). This CDR3 spans 14 amino acids. V trimming: 6 bases; J trimming: 1 base; junction bases outside the gene matches: 5. The CDR3: CACSGTGGSYEQYF. The DNA for the CDR3 is TGTGCCTGCTCCGGGACAGGGGGTTCCTACGAGCAGTACTTC.